Listed here are 2 T cell receptor beta chains from one sample, sequenced in a study of T-cell memory formation after mild COVID-19. TCRdb re-called the 5' RACE reads through MiXCR, storing one row per CDR3 protein. The table includes about 390,000 distinct CDR3 sequences, roughly 15% detected once. The sample comprised PBMCs or a T cell subset sorted from them (not recorded which). The source of these receptors is a man aged 18 to 29 who had mild COVID-19 (a few samples of this study predate the infection). Cell type and time point are not known.

This clonotype has only a few counts. The chain is built from TRBV2 and TRBJ2-1; tentative D call: TRBD1 (5 bases). V was clipped by 8 bases and J by 4 bases, with 12 bases between them. The CDR3 contains 13 residues. Germline CDR1 SNHLY, CDR2 FYNNEI. CDR3 amino acids: CASHQGLYNEQFF. CDR3 nucleotides: TGTGCCAGCCATCAGGGCTTGTACAATGAGCAGTTCTTC.

This clonotype showed up just a few times. The V gene is TRBV5-4, the J gene TRBJ1-6, with a tentative D call TRBD1 (5 bases). CDR1 and CDR2 (germline): SGHNT, YYREEE (reference sequence). The CDR3 extends over 14 amino acids. V gave up 0 bases and J gave up 11 bases, with 12 bases separating them. In DNA, the CDR3 is TGTGCCAGCAGCTTGGATACCAGGGCCCCACCCCTCCACTTT. It is translated as CASSLDTRAPPLHF.